This entry features one T cell receptor (beta chain) sequence. What it binds is not known. This entry belongs to a study of identical twins. Notes on the study in general: Partial confounding of zero-insertion analyses by invariant MAIT and iNKT cells was possible.

A universal primer site came from template switching; cDNA carried unique molecular identifiers. Via MiXCR, TCRdb re-called the 5' RACE reads, giving one row per CDR3 protein. The repertoire includes hundreds of thousands of distinct CDR3 sequences, 6.1% of them detected once, and about 1.8% sits in the top ten. V shed 4 bases and J shed 2 bases, with 15 bases lying between them. CDR1 and CDR2 from the germline V gene are GTSNPN and SVGIG (reference sequence). This CDR3 region has 15 residues. Sequenced material: naive T cells sorted from blood. The sequence was obtained from a man aged 18 to 29 in good health. The chain couples TRBV30 to TRBJ2-4; tentative D call: TRBD2 (6 bases). CDR3 DNA sequence: TGTGCCTGGAACGAGGTCGGGAGTACCAAAAACATTCAGTACTTC. Translated: CAWNEVGSTKNIQYF. Complete variable domain (other parts from reference TRBV30 and TRBJ2-4): SQTIHQWPATLVQPVGSPLSLECTVEGTSNPNLYWYRQAAGRGLQLLFYSVGIGQISSEVPQNLSASRPQDRQFILSSKKLLLSDSGFYLCAWNEVGSTKNIQYFGAGTRLSVL.